The T cell receptor (beta chain) described here comes from a study of CD8+ T cells in alopecia areata. Findings and caveats of the study: Patients shared TCRs less clearly than mice did, possibly owing to HLA. Clonality in lesional scalp, especially alopecia totalis/universalis, exceeded that of normal scalp.

Turning to this clone: Its antigen is not known.

V was pared by 2 bases and J by 0 bases, with 10 bases of the junction left unmatched. The germline V gene has CDR1 SGHTA and CDR2 FQGNSA. CDR3 length: 19 amino acids. Using a FACSAria, the CD4+ and CD8+ T cells were sorted from the PBMCs. Following RNA extraction, reverse transcription yielded cDNA that acted as the sequencing template. Sequencing was performed with immunoSEQ multiplex PCR; in TCRdb, only in-frame clones are kept and a portion is missing. The repertoire includes about 200,000 clones, 56% of them detected once, and 4.9% sits in the top ten. J is TRBJ2-1 and V is TRBV7-2; 10 nucleotides agree with TRBD2. Sequenced sample: CD8+ T cells sorted from blood. The source is a human donor in good health. CDR3: CASSLSGTSALSSYNEQFF. CDR3 in DNA: TGTGCCAGCAGCTTATCAGGGACTAGCGCGTTGAGCTCCTACAATGAGCAGTTCTTC.